Listed below are T cell receptor beta chains from one sample, sequenced in a study of somatic mutations in cytotoxic T cells in rheumatoid arthritis. Only in-frame clones appear in the TCRdb table, and some are missing; sequencing was by immunoSEQ multiplex PCR. The top ten hold approximately 5.1% of the sample, which has about 25,000 clones, 82% seen once. The sample taken for sequencing was CD8+ T cells sorted from blood. These receptors all stem from a man aged 45-65 years in good health. Each CDR3 is given with its conserved first and last residue. The D gene is left open where the match is weak. Expanded clones get a size class; other rows say once, few or many, or leave the size out.

D: TRBD2
size: once
V: TRBV27
J: TRBJ2-7
DNA: TGTGCCAGCAGTACCGGGACTAGCGGATACGAGCAGTACTTC
CDR3: CASSTGTSGYEQYF

D: TRBD1
size: once
V: TRBV2
J: TRBJ2-4
DNA: TGTGCCAGCAGCGGGACAGGGTATGGGTACTTC
CDR3: CASSGTGYGYF

D: -
size: once
V: TRBV10-1
J: TRBJ1-2
DNA: TGCGCCAGCACCACAGGAAAACAGGGAGACTATGGCTACACCTTC
CDR3: CASTTGKQGDYGYTF

D: -
size: -
V: TRBV5-8
J: TRBJ2-5
DNA: TGTGCCAGCAGCTTGATGCTCTCAGCTTCAGGGGAGACCCAGTACTTC
CDR3: CASSLMLSASGETQYF

D: -
size: -
V: TRBV5-6
J: TRBJ2-1
DNA: TGTGCCAGCAGCTTGATCTCCTTTTCAAATGAGCAGTTCTTC
CDR3: CASSLISFSNEQFF

D: TRBD1
size: -
V: TRBV27
J: TRBJ2-7
DNA: TGTGCCAGCAATCCAGGGGGACGGTCCTACGAGCAGTACTTC
CDR3: CASNPGGRSYEQYF

D: -
size: -
V: TRBV29-1
J: TRBJ1-2
DNA: TGCAGCGTTAACTTTATGGAGAGTTCCAACTATGGCTACACCTTC
CDR3: CSVNFMESSNYGYTF

D: TRBD2
size: -
V: TRBV7-8
J: TRBJ2-1
DNA: TGTGCCAGCAGCACATACACGGGACTAGCGGGAGGTGCCTACAATGAGCAGTTCTTC
CDR3: CASSTYTGLAGGAYNEQFF

D: -
size: -
V: TRBV9
J: TRBJ2-3
DNA: TGTGCCAGCAGCGGTGGGACCAACACAGATACGCAGTATTTT
CDR3: CASSGGTNTDTQYF

D: -
size: once
V: TRBV6-1
J: TRBJ1-5
DNA: TGTGCCAGCAGTCCCCTGAGGCAGCGAGATCAGCCCCAGCATTTT
CDR3: CASSPLRQRDQPQHF

D: TRBD1
size: -
V: TRBV7-9
J: TRBJ2-3
DNA: TGTGCCAGCAGCTTACGAGAACAGGGGACGGCAGATACGCAGTATTTT
CDR3: CASSLREQGTADTQYF

D: -
size: -
V: TRBV6-5
J: TRBJ2-5
DNA: TGTGCCAGCAGCACAGACAGGAAAGAGACCCAGTACTTC
CDR3: CASSTDRKETQYF

D: TRBD2
size: -
V: TRBV11-1
J: TRBJ2-7
DNA: TGTGCCAGCAGCTTAGCACTAGCGGAGTCCTACGAGCAGTACTTC
CDR3: CASSLALAESYEQYF

D: TRBD2
size: once
V: TRBV2
J: TRBJ2-7
DNA: TGTGCCGCAGCATGGGAGGGAGGAACTAAACCCTACGAGCAGTACTTC
CDR3: CAAAWEGGTKPYEQYF

D: -
size: -
V: TRBV27
J: TRBJ2-2
DNA: TGTGCCAGCAGTGATCCGACATCCACCACCACCGGGGAGCTGTTTTTT
CDR3: CASSDPTSTTTGELFF

D: -
size: -
V: TRBV11-1
J: TRBJ2-1
DNA: TGTGCCAGCAGCTCCGGAAGCAGTGAGCAGTTCTTC
CDR3: CASSSGSSEQFF

D: -
size: -
V: TRBV11-3
J: TRBJ2-1
DNA: TGTGCCAGCAGCTTCCTTTATCCCGGACTGGGTTCCTACAATGAGCAGTTCTTC
CDR3: CASSFLYPGLGSYNEQFF

D: -
size: -
V: TRBV11-2
J: TRBJ2-7
DNA: TGTGCCAGCAGCTCGGCCTTAACGGTGACCTACCCGGACGAGCAGTACTTC
CDR3: CASSSALTVTYPDEQYF

D: -
size: -
V: TRBV6-1
J: TRBJ1-5
DNA: TGTGCCAGCAAGGTCGACGGTAATAGCAATCAGCCCCAGCATTTT
CDR3: CASKVDGNSNQPQHF

D: -
size: -
V: TRBV5-1
J: TRBJ2-1
DNA: TGCGCCAGCGGGACATCTCAGTACAATGAGCAGTTCTTC
CDR3: CASGTSQYNEQFF

D: -
size: -
V: TRBV25-1
J: TRBJ1-1
DNA: TGTGCCAGCAGTGAAGTGCGGGGTGAAGCTTTCTTT
CDR3: CASSEVRGEAFF

D: -
size: few
V: TRBV6-1
J: TRBJ1-1
DNA: TGTGCCAGCATCACTGGGGGTCTGCACACTGAAGCTTTCTTT
CDR3: CASITGGLHTEAFF

D: TRBD1
size: -
V: TRBV9
J: TRBJ2-1
DNA: TGTGCCAGCAGCGTAGCGGCAGGGGGCGCTTACAATGAGCAGTTCTTC
CDR3: CASSVAAGGAYNEQFF

D: -
size: -
V: TRBV6-1
J: TRBJ1-5
DNA: TGTGCCAGCAGTGAAGGGGCAGTCAATCAGCCCCAGCATTTT
CDR3: CASSEGAVNQPQHF